One TCR beta chain is described in this entry. As yet, its antigen is unknown. The data derive from a study of cytomegalovirus exposure and HLA in healthy donors. Across the whole study: Genotyping of more than 300 donors showed that roughly 80% belonged to the Caucasian-associated ancestry cluster.

Findings of the study overall: Cytomegalovirus association was listed for 170 or so TCR beta chains.

Use of 60 Vbeta and 13 Jbeta primers characterized the PCR. Produced via immunoSEQ multiplex PCR; TCRdb's table is partial and in-frame only. The table lists 150,000 to 250,000 clones, around four fifths of them singletons. The source material was PBMCs. The source of this sequence is a woman between 45 and 60 years old in good health and CMV-seropositive.

The CDR3 loop reads CASSSGAKNTEAFF. In DNA, the CDR3 is TGTGCCAGCAGCTCAGGGGCTAAGAACACTGAAGCTTTCTTT. The gene calls are TRBV11-3 and TRBJ1-1; D might be TRBD1 (6 bases). The CDR3 covers 14 residues. In germline, CDR1 is SGHNT, CDR2 YENEEA. The germline V and J ends were trimmed by 4 bases and 1 base, with 10 bases remaining between them.